A single T cell receptor (beta chain) is shown here with its context. Looked up from germline, CDR1 is MDHEN and CDR2 is SYDVKM. J was trimmed by 2 bases and V by 6 bases; bases with no gene match: 7. The CDR3 consists of 14 residues. This sample was taken from a study of T cells in Graves' hyperthyroidism and ophthalmopathy. RNA transcripts yielded amplified TCR beta CDR3 regions. During a first-round RT-PCR of the TCR CDR3, the HTBI primer set was used. MiXCR was run by TCRdb on the multiplex PCR reads, yielding one entry per CDR3 protein. The sample carries roughly 300,000 distinct CDR3 sequences, less than 30% recorded once.

The source of this sequence is a man between 40 and 49 years old with Graves' hyperthyroidism that later progressed to Graves' ophthalmopathy. Sequenced: blood. The J gene is TRBJ2-7, the V gene TRBV28, with 7 bases matching TRBD2. CDR3 nucleotide sequence: TGTGCCAGCAGCCCTCGGGGGGTAACCTACGAGCAGTACTTC. Translated, it gives CASSPRGVTYEQYF. Supplemented by reference TRBV28 and TRBJ2-7, the full variable domain reads DVKVTQSSRYLVKRTGEKVFLECVQDMDHENMFWYRQDPGLGLRLIYFSYDVKMKEKGDIPEGYSVSREKKERFSLILESASTNQTSMYLCASSPRGVTYEQYFGPGTRLTVT.